This is a list of T cell receptor beta chains from one sample in a study of PD-1 blockade in mismatch repair-deficient tumors. Profiled with immunoSEQ multiplex PCR; TCRdb holds only in-frame clones, not every one. The repertoire includes tens of thousands of clones, over 65% of them detected once, and more than 2.5% sits in the top ten. This specimen consisted of peripheral blood, obtained 4 weeks after starting pembrolizumab. These receptors were obtained from an adult with mismatch repair-deficient cancer. Each CDR3 is given with its conserved first and last residue. The D gene is left open where the match is weak. Clone size appears in some rows only: once, few, many, or a class for an expanded clone.

TRBV2	.	.	TRBJ1-2	CASSGGVPGTNYGYTF	TGTGCCAGCAGCGGAGGGGTTCCGGGGACTAACTATGGCTACACCTTC
TRBV5-1	.	.	TRBJ2-7	CASRLGTGDHEQYF	TGCGCCAGCAGGCTGGGAACAGGTGACCACGAGCAGTACTTC
TRBV5-4	few	TRBD1	TRBJ2-1	CASSLDPGQTYNEQFF	TGTGCCAGCAGCTTGGATCCGGGACAGACATACAATGAGCAGTTCTTC
TRBV19	once	TRBD1	TRBJ1-4	CASSNWTGDEKLFF	TGTGCCAGTAGTAACTGGACAGGGGATGAAAAACTGTTTTTT
TRBV6-1	.	TRBD1	TRBJ1-1	CASETGVLGGAFF	TGTGCCAGCGAAACAGGGGTTTTAGGCGGAGCTTTCTTT
TRBV28	few	.	TRBJ1-2	CASRTVYGYTF	TGTGCCAGCAGGACGGTTTATGGCTACACCTTC
TRBV6-1	.	TRBD2	TRBJ2-3	CASTLAESTDTQYF	TGTGCCAGCACCCTAGCGGAAAGCACAGATACGCAGTATTTT
TRBV19	few	.	TRBJ1-2	CASRRTENYGYTF	TGTGCCAGTAGACGGACAGAAAACTATGGCTACACCTTC
TRBV4-1	.	TRBD2	TRBJ2-7	CASSQAGTRPAYEQYF	TGCGCCAGCAGCCAAGCCGGGACTAGGCCGGCCTACGAGCAGTACTTC
TRBV19	.	TRBD2	TRBJ2-2	CASGEREVYTGELFF	TGTGCCAGTGGGGAGCGGGAGGTGTACACCGGGGAGCTGTTTTTT
TRBV27	.	.	TRBJ2-7	CASSLSNPGPYEQYF	TGTGCCAGCAGTTTATCGAATCCCGGCCCCTACGAGCAGTACTTC
TRBV4-1	.	.	TRBJ2-5	CASSQDRGQIQETQYF	TGCGCCAGCAGCCAAGATCGAGGGCAGATCCAAGAGACCCAGTACTTC
TRBV5-4	.	.	TRBJ1-2	CASSLEGTNYGYTF	TGTGCCAGCAGCTTGGAAGGGACCAACTATGGCTACACCTTC
TRBV6-5	few	TRBD2	TRBJ2-5	CASSYEGGEVETQYF	TGTGCCAGCAGTTACGAGGGAGGGGAGGTAGAGACCCAGTACTTC
TRBV7-9	.	TRBD2	TRBJ2-1	CASSRIAGVGYEQFF	TGTGCCAGCAGCCGAATAGCGGGAGTTGGTTATGAGCAGTTCTTC
TRBV7-8	.	TRBD1	TRBJ2-2	CASSLAAGGYTGELFF	TGTGCCAGCAGCTTAGCGGCAGGGGGTTACACCGGGGAGCTGTTTTTT
TRBV7-2	.	.	TRBJ1-2	CASSTSGYGYTF	TGTGCCAGCAGCACCTCAGGCTATGGCTACACCTTC
TRBV19	.	.	TRBJ2-5	CASSTPTGIQETQYF	TGTGCCAGTAGCACTCCCACCGGGATCCAAGAGACCCAGTACTTC
TRBV7-2	.	.	TRBJ2-7	CASVGFNSYEQYF	TGTGCCAGCGTAGGGTTCAACTCCTACGAGCAGTACTTC
TRBV7-2	.	TRBD1	TRBJ2-1	CASSANAGGAYNEQFF	TGTGCCAGCAGCGCAAACGCAGGGGGCGCGTACAATGAGCAGTTCTTC
TRBV11-1	.	TRBD2	TRBJ2-1	CASSSQEGLAGRVYNEQFF	TGTGCCAGCAGCAGTCAGGAGGGACTAGCGGGAAGGGTCTACAATGAGCAGTTCTTC
TRBV27	.	TRBD1	TRBJ2-1	CASTPQGSGNEQFF	TGTGCCAGCACTCCACAGGGGAGCGGAAATGAGCAGTTCTTC
TRBV29-1	.	.	TRBJ1-3	CSVVGGNSGNTIYF	TGCAGCGTTGTTGGCGGGAACTCTGGAAACACCATATATTTT
TRBV9	.	.	TRBJ1-3	CASSVAGDGNTIYF	TGTGCCAGCAGCGTAGCTGGGGACGGAAACACCATATATTTT
TRBV9	.	.	TRBJ2-3	CASSVVGGGGGDTQYF	TGTGCCAGCAGCGTAGTGGGGGGCGGAGGAGGAGATACGCAGTATTTT
TRBV7-3	few	TRBD2	TRBJ2-1	CASSFMTSGYNEQFF	TGTGCCAGCAGCTTCATGACTAGCGGTTACAATGAGCAGTTCTTC
TRBV18	few	.	TRBJ1-2	CASSPPGDASYGYTF	TGTGCCAGCTCACCCCCCGGGGACGCGTCCTATGGCTACACCTTC